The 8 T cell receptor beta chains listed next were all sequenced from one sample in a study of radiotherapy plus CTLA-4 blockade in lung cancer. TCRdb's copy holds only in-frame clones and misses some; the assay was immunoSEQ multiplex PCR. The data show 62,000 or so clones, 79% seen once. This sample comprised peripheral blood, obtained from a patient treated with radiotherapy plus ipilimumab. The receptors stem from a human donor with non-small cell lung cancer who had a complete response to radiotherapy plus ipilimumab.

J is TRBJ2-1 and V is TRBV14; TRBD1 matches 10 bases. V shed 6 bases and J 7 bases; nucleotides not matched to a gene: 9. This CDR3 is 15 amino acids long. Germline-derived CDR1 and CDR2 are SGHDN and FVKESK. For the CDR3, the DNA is TGTGCCAGCAGACCTGGGACAGGGGTAGGGAATGAGCAGTTCTTC. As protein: CASRPGTGVGNEQFF.

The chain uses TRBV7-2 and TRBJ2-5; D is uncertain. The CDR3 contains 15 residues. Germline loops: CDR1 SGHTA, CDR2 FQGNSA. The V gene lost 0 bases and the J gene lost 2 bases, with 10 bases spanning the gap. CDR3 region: CASSLALTSQETQYF. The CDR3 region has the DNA TGTGCCAGCAGCTTAGCGCTAACGTCGCAAGAGACCCAGTACTTC.

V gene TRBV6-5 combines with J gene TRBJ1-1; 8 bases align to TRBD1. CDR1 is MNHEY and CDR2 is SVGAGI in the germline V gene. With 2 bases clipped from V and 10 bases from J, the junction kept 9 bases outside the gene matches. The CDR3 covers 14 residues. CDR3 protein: CASSYQGQGIGAFF. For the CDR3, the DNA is TGTGCCAGCAGTTACCAAGGACAGGGAATTGGAGCTTTCTTT.

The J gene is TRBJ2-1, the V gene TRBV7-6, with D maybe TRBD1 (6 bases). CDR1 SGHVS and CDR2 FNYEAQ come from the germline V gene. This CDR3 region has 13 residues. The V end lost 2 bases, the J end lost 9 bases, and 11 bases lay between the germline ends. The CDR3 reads CASSLSGAGEQFF. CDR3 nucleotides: TGTGCCAGCAGCTTATCAGGGGCCGGTGAGCAGTTCTTC.

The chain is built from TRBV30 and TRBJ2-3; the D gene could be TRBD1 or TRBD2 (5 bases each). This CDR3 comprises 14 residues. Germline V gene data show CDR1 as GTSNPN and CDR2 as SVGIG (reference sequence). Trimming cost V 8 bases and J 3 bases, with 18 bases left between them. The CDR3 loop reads CALTRDRVTDTQYF. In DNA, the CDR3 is TGTGCCCTCACCCGGGACCGGGTGACAGATACGCAGTATTTT.

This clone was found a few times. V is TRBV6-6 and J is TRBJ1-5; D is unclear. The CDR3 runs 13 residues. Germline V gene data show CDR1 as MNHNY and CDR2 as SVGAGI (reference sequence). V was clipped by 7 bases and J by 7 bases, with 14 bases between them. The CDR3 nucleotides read TGTGCCAGCACCTACACGTGGGGACAGCCCCAGCATTTT. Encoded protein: CASTYTWGQPQHF.

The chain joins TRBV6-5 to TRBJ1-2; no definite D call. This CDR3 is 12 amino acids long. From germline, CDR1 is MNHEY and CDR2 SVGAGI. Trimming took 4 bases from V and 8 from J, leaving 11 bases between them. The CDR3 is CASSFGPFGYTF. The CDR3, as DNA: TGTGCCAGCAGTTTTGGGCCGTTCGGCTACACCTTC.

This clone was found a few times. The DNA for the CDR3 is TGTGCCAGCAGTGAATCGCTAGGTGGCTACACCTTC. This sequence encodes CASSESLGGYTF. The rearrangement uses TRBV6-1 and TRBJ1-2; D remains unclear. V lost 2 bases and J 7 bases, leaving 8 bases between the germline ends. CDR1 is MNHNS and CDR2 is SASEGT in the germline V gene. The CDR3 length is 12 residues.